Sequencing of this TCR beta chain was carried out in a study of control samples from healthy donors and cancer patients. With 3 bases removed from V and 1 base from J, the gap between germline ends came to 9 bases. CDR1 MDHEN and CDR2 SYDVKM come from the germline V gene. The CDR3 length is 14 residues. A single count supports this clone. Data came from immunoSEQ multiplex PCR; TCRdb stores just in-frame clones and leaves some out. The repertoire consists of approximately 60,000 clones, with almost 85% occurring once and the leading ten covering 4.5% to 6%. The receptor comes from a man in his forties in good health. Sequencing used blood. The V and J genes are TRBV28 and TRBJ1-1; D is perhaps TRBD1 (5 bases). The CDR3, as DNA: TGTGCCAGCAGTTTTTTCCAGGGGAACACTGAAGCTTTCTTT. It codes for CASSFFQGNTEAFF.